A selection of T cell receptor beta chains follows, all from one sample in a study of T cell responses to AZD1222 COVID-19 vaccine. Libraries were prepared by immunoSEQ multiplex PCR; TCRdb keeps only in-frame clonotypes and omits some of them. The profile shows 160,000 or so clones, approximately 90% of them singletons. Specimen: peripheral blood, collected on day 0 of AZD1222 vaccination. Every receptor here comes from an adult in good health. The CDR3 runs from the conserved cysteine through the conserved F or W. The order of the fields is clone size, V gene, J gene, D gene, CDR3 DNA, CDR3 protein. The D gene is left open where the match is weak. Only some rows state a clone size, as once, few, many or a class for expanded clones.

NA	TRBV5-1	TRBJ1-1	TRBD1	TGCGCCAGCAGCATGGGGACAGGCTACACTGAAGCTTTCTTT	CASSMGTGYTEAFF
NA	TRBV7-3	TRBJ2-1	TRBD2	TGTGCCAGCAGCCCGGCGGGAGTAGGGGACAATGAGCAGTTCTTC	CASSPAGVGDNEQFF
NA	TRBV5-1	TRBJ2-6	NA	TGCGCCAGCAGCCAGCTACAGGGCCCCGGGGCCAACGTCCTGACTTTC	CASSQLQGPGANVLTF
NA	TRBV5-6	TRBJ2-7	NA	TGTGCCAGCAGCTTGCGAGACAGGCCTAGCTCCTACGAGCAGTACTTC	CASSLRDRPSSYEQYF
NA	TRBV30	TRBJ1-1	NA	TGTGCCTGCCGCGCAGGGCCCGTGGTGAACACTGAAGCTTTCTTT	CACRAGPVVNTEAFF
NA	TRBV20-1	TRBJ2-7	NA	TGCAGTGCTAGCTCCGGCGAGCAGTACTTC	CSASSGEQYF
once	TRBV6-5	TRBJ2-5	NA	TGTGCCAGCAGTTACCGGCAGGCCGAGGGGGGGGCCCAGTACTTC	CASSYRQAEGGAQYF
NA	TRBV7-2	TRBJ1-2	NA	TGTGCCAGCAGCTCGCCCGGAAACTATGGCTACACCTTC	CASSSPGNYGYTF
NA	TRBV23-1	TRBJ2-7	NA	TGCGCCAGCAGTCAATCAGGGAACAGCTCCTACGAGCAGTACTTC	CASSQSGNSSYEQYF
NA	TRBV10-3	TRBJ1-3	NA	TGTGCCATCAGCATCTCGGGTGGGAGTTCTGGAAACACCATATATTTT	CAISISGGSSGNTIYF
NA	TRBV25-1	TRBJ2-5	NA	TGTGCCAGCAGTAGGACAGTTGCTCAAGAGACCCAGTACTTC	CASSRTVAQETQYF
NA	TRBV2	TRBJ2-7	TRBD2	TGTGCCAGCAGCCCCATAGCGGGAACCGAGCAGTACTTC	CASSPIAGTEQYF
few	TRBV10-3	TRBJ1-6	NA	TGTGCCATCAGTGATAATTCACCCCTCCACTTT	CAISDNSPLHF
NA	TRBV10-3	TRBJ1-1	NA	TGTGCCATCAGTGGCCGACAGTCAATGAACACTGAAGCTTTCTTT	CAISGRQSMNTEAFF
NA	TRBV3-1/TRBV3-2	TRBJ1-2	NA	TGTGCCAGCAGCCAGTGGGGGGCTTATGGCTACACCTTC	CASSQWGAYGYTF
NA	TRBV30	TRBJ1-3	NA	TGTGCCTGGAGTGTCGAAAGCTCTGGAAACACCATATATTTT	CAWSVESSGNTIYF
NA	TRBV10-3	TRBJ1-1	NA	TGTGCCATCAGCCCAGGTGGGAGGGGGACAAGCGGAGCTTTCTTT	CAISPGGRGTSGAFF
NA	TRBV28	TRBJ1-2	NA	TGTGCCAGCAGTTTTAGCCGGGAGCTCTATGGCTACACCTTC	CASSFSRELYGYTF
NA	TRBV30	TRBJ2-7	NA	TGTGCCTGGACCCCAGATGCGTTGGGCGAGCAGTACTTC	CAWTPDALGEQYF
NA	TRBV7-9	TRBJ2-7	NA	TGTGCCAGCAGCCAACAGGAACAATCCTACGAGCAGTACTTC	CASSQQEQSYEQYF
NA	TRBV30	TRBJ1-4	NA	TGTGCCTGGAGTGAAGAGGGAAGGGTGACTAATGAAAAACTGTTTTTT	CAWSEEGRVTNEKLFF
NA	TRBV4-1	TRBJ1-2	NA	TGCGCCAGCAGCCAAGAATTTCTCCAGGGAGGATGGTATGGCTACACCTTC	CASSQEFLQGGWYGYTF
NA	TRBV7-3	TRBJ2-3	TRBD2	TGTGCCAGCAGCTTAATGGGGGCGGGAGGTGTCTCAGATACGCAGTATTTT	CASSLMGAGGVSDTQYF
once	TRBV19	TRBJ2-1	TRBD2	TGTGCCAGTACGGGCGGGAAACTAGCGGGAGGGAAGGAGCAGTTCTTC	CASTGGKLAGGKEQFF
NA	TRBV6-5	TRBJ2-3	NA	TGTGCCAGCAGATTAGCAGATACGCAGTATTTT	CASRLADTQYF
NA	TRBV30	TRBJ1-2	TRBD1	TGTGCCTGGAGTGCACTGAAAAGGACAGGGGACTATGGCTACACCTTC	CAWSALKRTGDYGYTF
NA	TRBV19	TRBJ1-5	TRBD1	TGTGCCAGTACCCCAGGGACAGCATATCAGCCCCAGCATTTT	CASTPGTAYQPQHF
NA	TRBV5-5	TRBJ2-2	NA	TGTGCCAGCAGCTTGCGGGGTGGCGGGGAGCTGTTTTTT	CASSLRGGGELFF
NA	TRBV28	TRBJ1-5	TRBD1	TGTGCCAGCACCGACAGGGTGGACAATCAGCCCCAGCATTTT	CASTDRVDNQPQHF
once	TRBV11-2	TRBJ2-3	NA	TGTGCCAGCAGCCTCTTAAGGGATACGCAGTATTTT	CASSLLRDTQYF
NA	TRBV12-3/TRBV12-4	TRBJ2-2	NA	TGTGCCAGCAGACAGGGAACCGGGGAGCTGTTTTTT	CASRQGTGELFF
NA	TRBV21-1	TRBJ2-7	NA	TGTGCCAGCAGCAAGGGGTCCGAGCAGTACTTC	CASSKGSEQYF
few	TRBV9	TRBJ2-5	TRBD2	TGTGCCAGCAGCCCTCGTCCCGGGACTATGGGGGAGACCCAGTACTTC	CASSPRPGTMGETQYF
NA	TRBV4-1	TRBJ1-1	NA	TGCGCCAGCAGCCAAGTGATAGAGGGGAACACTGAAGCTTTCTTT	CASSQVIEGNTEAFF
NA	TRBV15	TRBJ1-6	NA	TGTGCCACCAGTCTCCCGAGGGGGAATTCACCCCTCCACTTT	CATSLPRGNSPLHF
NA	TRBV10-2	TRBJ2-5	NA	TGCGCCACCCAAGTCCCAGGCACCTCGGGGACCCAGTACTTC	CATQVPGTSGTQYF
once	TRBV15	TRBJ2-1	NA	TGTGCCACCAGCAGCCTGGGGGAGCAGTTCTTC	CATSSLGEQFF
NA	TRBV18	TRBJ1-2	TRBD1	TGTGCCAGCTCACCACTCCCCGGACAGGGGTACTATGGCTACACCTTC	CASSPLPGQGYYGYTF
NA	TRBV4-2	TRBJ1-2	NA	TGTGCCAGCAGCCAAGTTGGGTCCGGAGACTATGGCTACACCTTC	CASSQVGSGDYGYTF
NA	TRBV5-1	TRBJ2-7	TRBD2	TGCGCCAGCAGCTTGACCCGCGGGAGTGCGTACGAGCAGTACTTC	CASSLTRGSAYEQYF